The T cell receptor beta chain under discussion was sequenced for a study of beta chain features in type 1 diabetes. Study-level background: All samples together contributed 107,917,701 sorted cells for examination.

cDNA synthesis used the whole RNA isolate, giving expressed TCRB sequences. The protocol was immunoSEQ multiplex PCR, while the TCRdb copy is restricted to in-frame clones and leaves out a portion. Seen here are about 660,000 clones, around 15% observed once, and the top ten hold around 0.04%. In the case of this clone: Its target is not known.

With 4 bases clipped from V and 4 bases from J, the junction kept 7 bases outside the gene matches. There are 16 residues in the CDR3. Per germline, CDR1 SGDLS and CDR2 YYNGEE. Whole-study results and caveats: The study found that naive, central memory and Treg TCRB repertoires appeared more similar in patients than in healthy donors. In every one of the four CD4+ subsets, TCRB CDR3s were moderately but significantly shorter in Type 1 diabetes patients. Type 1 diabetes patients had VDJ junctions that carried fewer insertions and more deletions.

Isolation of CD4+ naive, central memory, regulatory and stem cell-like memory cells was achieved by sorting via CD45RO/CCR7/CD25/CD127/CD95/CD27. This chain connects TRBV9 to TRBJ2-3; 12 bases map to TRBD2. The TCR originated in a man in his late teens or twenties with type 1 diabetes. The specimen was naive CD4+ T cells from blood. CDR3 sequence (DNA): TGTGCCAGCAGCTATACTAGCGGGGGGCAGTCAGATACGCAGTATTTT. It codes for CASSYTSGGQSDTQYF. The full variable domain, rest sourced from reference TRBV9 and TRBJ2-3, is DSGVTQTPKHLITATGQRVTLRCSPRSGDLSVYWYQQSLDQGLQFLIQYYNGEERAKGNILERFSAQQFPDLHSELNLSSLELGDSALYFCASSYTSGGQSDTQYFGPGTRLTVL.